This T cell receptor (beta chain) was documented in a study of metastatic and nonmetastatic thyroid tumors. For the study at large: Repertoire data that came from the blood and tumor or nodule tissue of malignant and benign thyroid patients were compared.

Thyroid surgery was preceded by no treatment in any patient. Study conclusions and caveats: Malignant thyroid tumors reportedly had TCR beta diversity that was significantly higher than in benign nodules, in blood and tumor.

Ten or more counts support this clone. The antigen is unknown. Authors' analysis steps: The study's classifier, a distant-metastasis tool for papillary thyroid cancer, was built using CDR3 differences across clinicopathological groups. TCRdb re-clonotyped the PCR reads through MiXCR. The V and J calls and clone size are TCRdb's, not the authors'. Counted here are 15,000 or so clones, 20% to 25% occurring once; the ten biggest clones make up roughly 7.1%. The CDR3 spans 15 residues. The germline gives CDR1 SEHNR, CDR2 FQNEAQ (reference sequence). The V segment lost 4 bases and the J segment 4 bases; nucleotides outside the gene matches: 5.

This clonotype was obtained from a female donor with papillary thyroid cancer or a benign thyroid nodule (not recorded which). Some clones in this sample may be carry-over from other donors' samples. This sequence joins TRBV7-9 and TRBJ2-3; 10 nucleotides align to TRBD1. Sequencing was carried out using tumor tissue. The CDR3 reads CASSSRGQGADTQYF. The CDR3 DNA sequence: TGTGCCAGCAGCTCCCGCGGACAGGGGGCAGATACGCAGTATTTT.